What follows is one T cell receptor beta chain and its context. Authors' data handling: Estimation of nucleated cell counts was performed using reference gene primer amplification. Only in-frame clones appear in the TCRdb table, and some are missing; sequencing was by immunoSEQ multiplex PCR. V, J and clone size reflect that table, while D and trimming were determined from the DNA. This sample has 180,000 or so clones; roughly four fifths occur once, and the top ten carry 7.5% to 9.5%. This sample was included in a study of blood T cell repertoires in COVID-19. For the study at large: Samples of COVID-19 (acute and convalescent) were obtained from the United States, Italy and Spain. PBMCs, B-cell-depleted T cells, or T cells provided the cDNA or gDNA that made up the material.

V was clipped by 1 base and J by 6 bases, with 10 bases between them. This CDR3 is 15 amino acids long. Germline loops: CDR1 MGHRA, CDR2 YSYEKL. The TCR was taken from a man in his forties who had recovered from COVID-19. The sample was peripheral blood. The V call is TRBV4-1, the J call TRBJ1-6; no definite D call. The CDR3 sequence is CASSQGPLSNSPLHF. The CDR3 bases are TGCGCCAGCAGCCAAGGTCCCCTTTCTAATTCACCCCTCCACTTT.